Presented here are 22 T cell receptor beta chains from one specimen sequenced in a study of cytomegalovirus exposure and HLA in healthy donors. The PCR had 60 Vbeta and 13 Jbeta primers. The method was immunoSEQ multiplex PCR; TCRdb's version includes in-frame clones alone and lacks a portion of them. This sample yields around 200,000 clones, of which 70% to 80% are seen a single time; about 4% belongs to the top ten. Source material: PBMCs. The receptors here all came from a woman in her fifties or sixties in good health and CMV-seropositive.

The rearrangement links TRBV5-1 to TRBJ2-1; 8 bases agree with TRBD2. Germline V gives CDR1 SGHRS, CDR2 YFSETQ. The CDR3 runs 15 residues. Trimming removed 1 base from V and 4 bases from J; junction bases left unmatched: 4. The CDR3 bases are TGCGCCAGCAGCTTGCGGGAGGGCCAGTACAATGAGCAGTTCTTC. It specifies CASSLREGQYNEQFF.

The chain links TRBV7-2 to TRBJ1-5, with 9 bases identical to TRBD1. The CDR3 is 16 residues long. The trim removed 5 bases at V and 10 bases at J, leaving 15 bases unmatched. The germline gives CDR1 SGHTA, CDR2 FQGNSA. CDR3: CASSPDPGQGSRPQHF. The CDR3 coding sequence is TGTGCCAGCAGCCCGGACCCGGGACAGGGATCTAGACCCCAGCATTTT.

This sequence joins TRBV27 and TRBJ2-2; D is unclear. V was cut by 3 bases and J by 5 bases, with 10 bases left in between. Germline assignment: CDR1 MNHEY and CDR2 SMNVEV (reference sequence). CDR3 length equals 14 residues. CDR3 amino acids: CASSLGLRTGELFF. The CDR3 nucleotides read TGTGCCAGCAGTTTGGGTTTGCGGACCGGGGAGCTGTTTTTT.

The chain links TRBV19 to TRBJ2-7, with 8 bases matching TRBD1. V lost 4 bases and J lost 2; bases outside the gene matches: 10. Germline CDR1 LNHDA, CDR2 SQIVND (reference sequence). This CDR3 has 16 amino acids. CDR3 nucleotide sequence: TGTGCCAGTAGTACAATGGGGGGACAGGAGACCTACGAGCAGTACTTC. It specifies CASSTMGGQETYEQYF.

The genes are TRBV9 and TRBJ2-3; D remains ambiguous. V lost 9 bases, J lost 6 bases, and 8 bases lay in between. Germline V gives CDR1 SGDLS, CDR2 YYNGEE. This CDR3 has 10 residues. The CDR3 here is CAIVEDTQYF. CDR3 sequence (DNA): TGTGCCATCGTAGAGGATACGCAGTATTTT.

The rearrangement joins TRBV10-3 to TRBJ2-6; the D gene is possibly TRBD1 (5 bases). The germline V gene encodes CDR1 ENHRY and CDR2 SYGVKD. Trimming stripped 4 bases from V and 0 bases from J, with 13 bases between. The length of the CDR3 is 17 residues. In DNA, the CDR3 is TGTGCCATCAGTGGTTCTCAGGGCAACTCTGGGGCCAACGTCCTGACTTTC. Its translation: CAISGSQGNSGANVLTF.

V is TRBV6-5 and J is TRBJ1-2, with D unclear. The CDR3 is 14 residues long. Germline-derived CDR1 and CDR2 are MNHEY and SVGAGI. V dropped 5 bases and J dropped 8 bases, with 18 bases sitting between them. The DNA for the CDR3 is TGTGCCAGCAGTCGGGGAAGGGATGTCGGGGGCTACACCTTC. Translated, it gives CASSRGRDVGGYTF.

This clone was found once. The rearrangement joins TRBV10-3 to TRBJ2-3, with 7 bases fitting TRBD2. Germline V CDR1 and CDR2: ENHRY, SYGVKD. The CDR3 contains 17 residues. V lost 6 bases and J lost 2; bases outside the gene matches: 14. The CDR3 sequence: CAIRGNKAGRFTDTQYF. In DNA form, the CDR3 reads TGTGCCATCAGAGGGAATAAAGCGGGGAGATTCACAGATACGCAGTATTTT.

The chain combines TRBV4-2 with TRBJ1-2, with a tentative D call TRBD1 (6 bases). V shed 4 bases and J shed 4 bases, with 19 bases lying between them. CDR1 and CDR2 (germline): LGHNA, YNFKEQ. The CDR3 has 16 amino acids. CDR3: CASSPEAGGAGYGYTF. In nucleotides, the CDR3 is TGTGCCAGCAGCCCAGAAGCGGGGGGCGCTGGCTATGGCTACACCTTC.

V usage is TRBV19 and J usage is TRBJ2-5; the match to TRBD1 covers 10 bases. V lost 5 bases and J lost 2; bases outside the gene matches: 8. This CDR3 comprises 16 residues. Germline-derived CDR1 and CDR2 are LNHDA and SQIVND (reference sequence). As DNA, the CDR3 is TGTGCCAGTAGTGGGCGGACAGGGGGGATTCAAGAGACCCAGTACTTC. As protein: CASSGRTGGIQETQYF.

The chain combines TRBV2 with TRBJ1-1; D remains ambiguous. The CDR3 loop spans 14 amino acids. V was cut by 8 bases and J by 1 base, with 14 bases left in between. Per the germline V gene, CDR1 is SNHLY and CDR2 is FYNNEI. The CDR3 sequence: CASGRTGRNTEAFF. CDR3 coding DNA: TGTGCCAGCGGCCGGACGGGAAGGAACACTGAAGCTTTCTTT.

The rearrangement joins TRBV9 to TRBJ2-3, with a tentative D call TRBD2 (6 bases). From germline, CDR1 is SGDLS and CDR2 YYNGEE. The V gene lost 4 bases and the J gene lost 1 base, with 13 bases spanning the gap. The CDR3 spans 15 residues. CDR3: CASSSLLARTDTQYF. Written as DNA, the CDR3 is TGTGCCAGCAGCTCCCTACTAGCCCGCACAGATACGCAGTATTTT.

A note on this clone: Mismatch with germline at one junction end may stem from a read error. CDR3 in DNA: TGTGCCAGCACCTTACCCAACTCCTACAATGAGCAGTTCTTC. It codes for CASTLPNSYNEQFF. The V call is TRBV7-2, the J call TRBJ2-1; D call uncertain. Germline lookup yields CDR1 SGHTA and CDR2 FQGNSA. There are 14 residues in the CDR3.

This clone occurred once. The V gene is TRBV6-6, the J gene TRBJ1-1; tentative D call: TRBD1 (5 bases). V lost 4 bases, J lost 5 bases, and 14 bases lay in between. This CDR3 comprises 14 residues. Per germline, CDR1 MNHNY and CDR2 SVGAGI (reference sequence). CDR3 loop: CASSLAGEGTEAFF. DNA for the CDR3: TGTGCCAGCAGTTTGGCGGGGGAGGGGACTGAAGCTTTCTTT.

This sequence joins TRBV11-2 and TRBJ2-1, with TRBD2 matching 8 bases. After removal of 2 bases from V and 2 bases from J, the junction contained 2 bases not matched to a gene. Germline V CDR1 and CDR2: SGHAT, FQNNGV. This CDR3 region has 15 residues. CDR3: CASSLLRGAYNEQFF. DNA for the CDR3: TGTGCCAGCAGCTTATTGCGGGGGGCCTACAATGAGCAGTTCTTC.

The CDR3 reads CASSRAVGAQSYEQYF. Written as DNA, the CDR3 is TGTGCCAGCAGCCGGGCGGTAGGGGCCCAATCCTACGAGCAGTACTTC. The chain is built from TRBV11-2 and TRBJ2-7, with TRBD1 as a possible D gene (5 bases). There are 16 residues in the CDR3. Trimming removed 5 bases from V and 1 base from J, with 18 bases in between. Germline values: CDR1 SGHAT, CDR2 FQNNGV.

This clone was seen only once. This chain uses TRBV30 with TRBJ1-4; unclear D gene. V lost 3 bases, J lost 4 bases, and 9 bases lay in between. The V gene's germline CDR1 is GTSNPN and CDR2 SVGIG (reference sequence). The CDR3 has 13 amino acids. The CDR3 spells CAWRLPSNEKLFF. The DNA for the CDR3 is TGTGCCTGGAGGCTACCGAGTAATGAAAAACTGTTTTTT.

V usage is TRBV5-1 and J usage is TRBJ1-2; D not certain. The CDR3 has 15 residues. Germline V gene lookup returns CDR1 SGHRS and CDR2 YFSETQ. Trimming removed 0 bases at V and 0 bases at J, with 9 bases between. The CDR3 region has the DNA TGCGCCAGCAGCTTGGCCGGCAGGTCTAACTATGGCTACACCTTC. Protein: CASSLAGRSNYGYTF.

The table lists this clone with a count of one. The gene calls are TRBV29-1 and TRBJ2-2; TRBD2 aligns across 9 bases. This CDR3 is built from 14 residues. In germline, CDR1 is SQVTM, CDR2 ANQGSEA. Trimming took 2 bases from V and 5 from J; bases not matched to a gene: 3. The CDR3: CSVETTSGTGELFF. For the CDR3, the DNA is TGCAGCGTTGAAACAACTAGCGGGACCGGGGAGCTGTTTTTT.

The rearrangement joins TRBV11-2 to TRBJ1-1; D is perhaps TRBD1 (5 bases). CDR1 SGHAT and CDR2 FQNNGV come from the germline V gene. V lost 0 bases, J lost 12 bases, and 14 bases lay in between. CDR3 size: 13 residues. This chain's CDR3 is CASSLEATGRTFF. CDR3 DNA sequence: TGTGCCAGCAGCTTAGAGGCCACAGGACGAACTTTCTTT.

The chain carries TRBV5-1 and TRBJ2-7; D is possibly TRBD2 (5 bases). V gave up 6 bases and J gave up 5 bases, with 18 bases separating them. Per the germline V gene, CDR1 is SGHRS and CDR2 is YFSETQ. The CDR3 is made up of 14 amino acids. CDR3 residues: CASTFTSGSHEQYF. CDR3 coding DNA: TGCGCCAGCACCTTCACTAGTGGAAGTCACGAGCAGTACTTC.

The rearrangement joins TRBV5-1 to TRBJ1-6; a weak D match, TRBD1 (5 bases). This CDR3 region has 15 residues. CDR1 and CDR2 (germline): SGHRS, YFSETQ. Trimming shortened V by 3 bases and J by 7 bases, and 14 bases separated the two germline ends. The CDR3 is CASSSRQTENSPLHF. The DNA of the CDR3 is TGCGCCAGCAGCTCAAGACAGACGGAGAATTCACCCCTCCACTTT.